This T cell receptor (beta chain) comes out of a study of blood T cell repertoires in COVID-19 (dated by TCRdb to between 2020 and 2021). With regard to the full study: Samples covering the acute and convalescent phases of COVID-19 were provided by collaborators in the United States, Italy and Spain. The material from the prospective study consisted of cDNA or gDNA derived from T cells, B-cell-depleted T cells, or PBMCs. Deeply sampled blood TCRbeta repertoires from subjects exposed to, actively infected with, or recovered from COVID-19 were included in the dataset. The repertoires were released in a freely available public database intended as a resource for research on the immune response to SARS-CoV-2. Samples were obtained from the ongoing ImmuneRACE study (first 160 participants) and from over a thousand subjects provided by 6 global collaborators. A de-identified subject ID, COVID-19 status, age in years and sex were almost always included in the sample metadata. Where available, HLA class I and class II types were obtained from metadata supplied by the sample provider rather than from assay-based typing. Summary of the overall study and its limitations: Clinical and demographic metadata were provided uncurated, with the amount varying by source and participant.

Whole blood was collected in K2EDTA tubes by collaborating institutions according to the institutions' own protocols. For TCRbeta analysis, collaborators shipped samples as frozen whole blood, isolated PBMCs, or DNA extracted from either of those sample types. As encoded in the germline V gene (reference sequence), CDR1 is PRHDT while CDR2 is FYEKMQ. The junction shows trimming of 3 bases on V and 4 bases on J, plus 7 bases between the germline ends. The CDR3 has 12 amino acids, counting the end cysteine and phenylalanine. This entry keeps only the CDR3 DNA: 36 bases, framed from base 1. Worth noting for this clone: It has no known antigen specificity. It has no much larger one-base neighbor in the sample; base qualities were not kept.

TCRbeta CDR3 regions were amplified from genomic DNA using the immunoSEQ Assay, a bias-controlled multiplex PCR. The authors' pipeline ran thus. Nucleated cell counts per sample were estimated from amplification of reference gene primers within the assay. To quantify the absolute abundance of each unique TCRbeta CDR3 rearrangement, sequence reads were collapsed and filtered. For each sample, productive Simpson clonality was calculated as the square root of Simpson's diversity index over productive rearrangements. The immuneACCESS repertoire file appears here via TCRdb, limited to in-frame rearrangements. These files lack a portion of the clones; in checked studies, under half of the deficit traces to unresolved V genes, and the cause of the others is not known. The V and J calls and the clone size are those of that table, but D and trimming were determined from the DNA. A total of 55,000 or so clones appear in this sample, 88% of them only once. Jointly, the top ten make up around 8.5% of the sample.

The sequence derives from a man in his sixties with active COVID-19. Sequencing was done on a sample of peripheral blood. In this chain, TRBV13 is recombined with TRBJ2-7; the D gene is perhaps TRBD1, from 6 matching bases. Here the CDR3 is given as CASSFDRYEQYF. The DNA is TGTGCCAGCAGCTTTGACAGGTACGAGCAGTACTTC.